Shown below are 19 T cell receptor beta chains from a single sample sequenced in a study of blood T cells in healthy people across ages. For the second PCR, which ran for roughly 6 to 12 cycles, a sample-barcoded 5' primer and a J-beta primer mix were used. TCRdb itself ran the 5' RACE reads through MiXCR, one entry per CDR3 protein. The repertoire holds about 1,400,000 distinct CDR3 sequences, with 55% to 75% as singletons. Source material: blood. These receptor sequences come from a man younger than 35 in good health.

This clonotype appeared a few times. V usage is TRBV29-1 and J usage is TRBJ1-2, with a possible D match to TRBD1 (6 bases). CDR3 length equals 12 residues. Trimming removed 6 bases at V and 3 bases at J, with 11 bases between. Germline V gene lookup returns CDR1 SQVTM and CDR2 ANQGSEA. CDR3 sequence (DNA): TGCAGCGTGGGGGCCAGCTACTATGGCTACACCTTC. Its protein product is CSVGASYYGYTF.

The J gene is TRBJ1-1, the V gene TRBV20-1; TRBD1 matches 11 bases. The germline gives CDR1 DFQATT, CDR2 SNEGSKA (reference sequence). CDR3 length equals 15 residues. The ends lost 0 bases at V and 6 bases at J; junction bases unmatched: 6. CDR3 in DNA: TGCAGTGCTAGAGATCTTAGGACAGGGGGCCCTGAAGCTTTCTTT. This gives the protein CSARDLRTGGPEAFF.

J is TRBJ2-4 and V is TRBV2, with a weak D call TRBD2 (5 bases). This CDR3 comprises 14 residues. Per germline, CDR1 SNHLY and CDR2 FYNNEI. Trimming pared 7 bases from V and 1 base from J, leaving 11 bases between. CDR3 region: CASIKRGAKNIQYF. For the CDR3, the DNA is TGTGCCAGCATTAAGCGAGGGGCCAAAAACATTCAGTACTTC.

V and J are TRBV6-4 and TRBJ2-2, with a tentative D call TRBD1 (6 bases). Germline V CDR1 and CDR2: MRHNA, SNTAGT. The CDR3 has 17 residues. V dropped 0 bases and J dropped 6 bases, with 17 bases sitting between them. In DNA, the CDR3 is TGTGCCAGCAGTGACTCCGGGTCAATGCAGGGGTCCGGGGAGCTGTTTTTT. Translation gives CASSDSGSMQGSGELFF.

The chain combines TRBV27 with TRBJ2-1, with D uncertain. CDR1 is MNHEY, CDR2 SMNVEV, per germline (reference sequence). The CDR3 loop spans 15 amino acids. Trimming stripped 3 bases from V and 6 bases from J, with 15 bases between. DNA of the CDR3: TGTGCCAGCAGTTTTGCCCCCTTTAGTGTCAATGAGCAGTTCTTC. Translation gives CASSFAPFSVNEQFF.

This chain joins TRBV27 and TRBJ2-7, with 11 bases identical to TRBD2. V was clipped by 6 bases and J by 0 bases; unmatched bases: 13. The CDR3 spans 18 residues. Per the germline V gene, CDR1 is MNHEY and CDR2 is SMNVEV (reference sequence). CDR3 bases: TGTGCCAGCAGGCTATGGGCCCCTAGCGGGGGGAGCTCCTACGAGCAGTACTTC. Translated, it gives CASRLWAPSGGSSYEQYF.

This clonotype was counted a few times. The gene calls are TRBV6-5 and TRBJ2-6, with D perhaps given as TRBD1 or TRBD2 (5 bases each). The CDR3 is made up of 15 amino acids. The ends were cut back, 8 bases at V and 0 bases at J, with 11 bases in the middle. Germline-derived CDR1 and CDR2 are MNHEY and SVGAGI. The CDR3 reads CASRDVSSGANVLTF. The CDR3 DNA sequence: TGTGCCAGCCGGGACGTCAGCTCTGGGGCCAACGTCCTGACTTTC.

The rearrangement links TRBV6-2 or TRBV6-3 to TRBJ2-5; either TRBD1 or TRBD2 may fit D (5 bases each). CDR1 and CDR2 from the germline V gene are MNHEY and SVGEGT. This CDR3 comprises 15 residues. The ends were cut back, 7 bases at V and 2 bases at J, with 17 bases in the middle. The CDR3 DNA follows: TGTGCCAGCAACGTAGAGGGACGGGGACAAGAGACCCAGTACTTC. Protein sequence: CASNVEGRGQETQYF.

The chain couples TRBV6-5 to TRBJ2-6, with unresolved D. This CDR3 comprises 16 residues. Germline CDR1 reads MNHEY; CDR2 reads SVGAGI. V was clipped by 2 bases and J by 1 base, with 9 bases between them. The CDR3 here is CASSYGQLSGANVLTF. For the CDR3, the DNA is TGTGCCAGCAGTTACGGCCAGCTGTCTGGGGCCAACGTCCTGACTTTC.

The J gene is TRBJ2-4, the V gene TRBV4-2; 8 positions match TRBD1. The V and J ends lost 4 bases and 6 bases, in that order; junction bases with no gene match: 11. Germline V gives CDR1 LGHNA, CDR2 YNFKEQ. CDR3 size: 16 residues. DNA for the CDR3: TGTGCCAGCAGCCCCCTTCCGGGACAGGCTGTAAACATTCAGTACTTC. The encoded protein is CASSPLPGQAVNIQYF.

This clonotype was observed once. The chain has TRBV4-1 and TRBJ2-7; TRBD1 aligns across 10 bases. Germline trimming cut 1 base from V and 6 bases from J; bases unmatched to any gene: 3. The CDR3 contains 14 residues. Germline V gene lookup returns CDR1 MGHRA and CDR2 YSYEKL. CDR3 protein: CASSQGQGAVEQYF. DNA for the CDR3: TGCGCCAGCAGCCAAGGACAGGGGGCAGTCGAGCAGTACTTC.

The J gene is TRBJ2-3, the V gene TRBV6-5; 9 bases fit TRBD2. The V gene's germline CDR1 is MNHEY and CDR2 SVGAGI. The CDR3 is 16 residues long. Germline trimming cut 6 bases from V and 8 bases from J; bases unmatched to any gene: 15. CDR3 sequence (DNA): TGTGCCAGCAGGGGTAGCGGGGGAGCCCCAACGGGTACGCAGTATTTT. Its protein product is CASRGSGGAPTGTQYF.

The J gene is TRBJ2-1, the V gene TRBV12-5, with 8 bases lining up with TRBD2. TRBJ2-7 matches the DNA end more closely, so the J call is doubtful. The CDR3 totals 14 residues. Germline assignment: CDR1 LGHNT and CDR2 FRNRAP. CDR3 DNA sequence: TGTGCTAGTGGTTTGGCGGGACTAGTCAATGAGCAGTACTTC. Amino acid sequence: CASGLAGLVNEQYF.

This chain links TRBV10-3 with TRBJ2-4; D is ambiguous. Looked up from germline, CDR1 is ENHRY and CDR2 is SYGVKD. V was trimmed by 10 bases and J by 8 bases, leaving 12 bases between them. CDR3 size: 11 residues. The CDR3, as DNA: TGTGCCAGCAGCACCAATTACATTCAGTACTTC. It specifies CASSTNYIQYF.

The chain uses TRBV12-3 or TRBV12-4 and TRBJ1-5, with 8 bases identical to TRBD1. This CDR3 has 14 amino acids. With 6 bases clipped from V and 5 bases from J, the junction kept 6 bases outside the gene matches. The DNA for the CDR3 is TGTGCCAGCAGCCCCAGGGGGCTTCATCAGCCCCAGCATTTT. This sequence encodes CASSPRGLHQPQHF.

This clonotype was counted between two and nine times. This chain links TRBV20-1 with TRBJ2-3; D is possibly TRBD1 (5 bases). The CDR3 loop spans 12 amino acids. CDR1 and CDR2 from the germline V gene are DFQATT and SNEGSKA (reference sequence). V gave up 3 bases and J gave up 11 bases, with 15 bases separating them. CDR3 residues: CSARGLFRVQYF. CDR3 sequence (DNA): TGCAGTGCTAGGGGGCTCTTCAGGGTGCAGTATTTT.

This clonotype occurred a few times. The CDR3 coding sequence is TGCAGCGTTGAGGGATACCTCGACTCTGGAAACACCATATATTTT. Translating gives CSVEGYLDSGNTIYF. This chain connects TRBV29-1 to TRBJ1-3; D ambiguous. Per germline, CDR1 SQVTM and CDR2 ANQGSEA. This CDR3 is built from 15 residues. Trimming cost V 3 bases and J 0 bases, with 12 bases left between them. The entire variable domain, with the rest obtained from reference TRBV29-1 and TRBJ1-3, is as follows: SAVISQKPSRDICQRGTSLTIQCQVDSQVTMMFWYRQQPGQSLTLIATANQGSEATYESGFVIDKFPISRPNLTFSTLTVSNMSPEDSSIYLCSVEGYLDSGNTIYFGEGSWLTVV.

This chain uses TRBV5-1 with TRBJ1-1; tentatively, D is TRBD1 (6 bases). The CDR3 has 16 residues. The germline gives CDR1 SGHRS, CDR2 YFSETQ. V lost 4 bases and J 2 bases, leaving 18 bases between the germline ends. The CDR3 region is CASSLRPGQTNTEAFF. The CDR3 nucleotides read TGCGCCAGCAGCCTACGCCCGGGACAAACCAACACTGAAGCTTTCTTT.

The chain links TRBV20-1 to TRBJ2-1; tentatively, D is TRBD1 (5 bases). Germline CDR1 DFQATT, CDR2 SNEGSKA (reference sequence). The ends were cut back, 2 bases at V and 10 bases at J, with 12 bases in the middle. CDR3 length: 12 amino acids. For the CDR3, the DNA is TGCAGTGCTAGACCAGGGTACAGCGAGCAGTTCTTC. This codes for CSARPGYSEQFF.